This TCR beta chain derives from a study of blood T cell repertoires in COVID-19. Sequencing used immunoSEQ multiplex PCR; TCRdb keeps in-frame clones, though not all of them. Altogether approximately 88,000 clones are present, 87% being singletons, with the ten largest covering about 16%. Trimming took 3 bases from V and 2 from J, leaving 16 bases between them. Germline assignment: CDR1 SEHNR and CDR2 FQNEAQ (reference sequence). The CDR3 is 16 amino acids. This TCR was sampled from a male donor with acute or convalescent COVID-19. Sequenced input: peripheral blood. The chain uses TRBV7-9 and TRBJ1-1; weak D call: TRBD1 (6 bases). The CDR3 is CASSFPTGQPNTEAFF. As DNA, the CDR3 is TGTGCCAGCAGCTTCCCCACCGGACAGCCCAACACTGAAGCTTTCTTT.